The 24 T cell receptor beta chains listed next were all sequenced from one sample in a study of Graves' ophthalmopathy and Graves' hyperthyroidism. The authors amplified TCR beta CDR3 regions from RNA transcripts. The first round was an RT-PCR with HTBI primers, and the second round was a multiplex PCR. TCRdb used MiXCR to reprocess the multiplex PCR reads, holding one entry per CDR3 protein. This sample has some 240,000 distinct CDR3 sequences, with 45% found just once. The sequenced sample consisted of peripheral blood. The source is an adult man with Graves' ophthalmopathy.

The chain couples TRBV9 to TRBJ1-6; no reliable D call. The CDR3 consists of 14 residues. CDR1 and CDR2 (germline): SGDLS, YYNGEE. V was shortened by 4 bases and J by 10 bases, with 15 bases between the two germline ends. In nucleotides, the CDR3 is TGTGCCAGCAGCCTCCGGGCCTTGGGATCACCCCTCCACTTT. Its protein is CASSLRALGSPLHF.

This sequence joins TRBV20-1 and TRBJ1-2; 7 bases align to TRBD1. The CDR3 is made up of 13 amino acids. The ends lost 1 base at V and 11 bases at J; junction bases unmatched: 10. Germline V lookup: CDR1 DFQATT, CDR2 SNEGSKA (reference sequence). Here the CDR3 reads CSARAGGELGYTF. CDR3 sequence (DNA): TGCAGTGCTAGAGCAGGGGGGGAGCTAGGTTACACCTTC.

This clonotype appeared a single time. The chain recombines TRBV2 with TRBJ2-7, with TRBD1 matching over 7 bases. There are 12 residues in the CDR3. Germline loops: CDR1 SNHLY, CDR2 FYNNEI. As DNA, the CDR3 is TGTGCTAGAGGCACAGGGGAGTACGAGCAGTACTTC. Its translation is CARGTGEYEQYF. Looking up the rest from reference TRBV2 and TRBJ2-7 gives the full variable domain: EPEVTQTPSHQVTQMGQEVILRCVPISNHLYFYWYRQILGQKVEFLVSFYNNEISEKSEIFDDQFSVERPDGSNFTLKIRSTKLEDSAMYFCARGTGEYEQYFGPGTRLTVT.

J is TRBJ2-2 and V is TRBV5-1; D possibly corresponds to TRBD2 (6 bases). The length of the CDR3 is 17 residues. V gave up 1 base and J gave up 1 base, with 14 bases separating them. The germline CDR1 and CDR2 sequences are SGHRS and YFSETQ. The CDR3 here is CASSLFSSVLNTGELFF. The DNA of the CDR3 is TGCGCCAGCAGCTTGTTTTCTAGCGTGTTGAACACCGGGGAGCTGTTTTTT.

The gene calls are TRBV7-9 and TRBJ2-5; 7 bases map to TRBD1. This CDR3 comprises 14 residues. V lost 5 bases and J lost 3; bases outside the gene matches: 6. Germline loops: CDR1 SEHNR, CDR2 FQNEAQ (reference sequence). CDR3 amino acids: CASSPSGTEETQYF. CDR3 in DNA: TGTGCCAGCAGCCCCTCCGGGACAGAAGAGACCCAGTACTTC. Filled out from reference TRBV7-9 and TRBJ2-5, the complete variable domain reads DTGVSQNPRHKITKRGQNVTFRCDPISEHNRLYWYRQTLGQGPEFLTYFQNEAQLEKSRLLSDRFSAERPKGSFSTLEIQRTEQGDSAMYLCASSPSGTEETQYFGPGTRLLVL.

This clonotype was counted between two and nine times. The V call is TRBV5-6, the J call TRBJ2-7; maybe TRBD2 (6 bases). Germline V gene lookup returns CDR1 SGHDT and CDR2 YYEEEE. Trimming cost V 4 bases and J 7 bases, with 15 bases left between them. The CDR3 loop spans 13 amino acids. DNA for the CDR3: TGTGCCAGCAGCCGCGGGACCATGGGGGAGCAGTACTTC. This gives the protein CASSRGTMGEQYF.

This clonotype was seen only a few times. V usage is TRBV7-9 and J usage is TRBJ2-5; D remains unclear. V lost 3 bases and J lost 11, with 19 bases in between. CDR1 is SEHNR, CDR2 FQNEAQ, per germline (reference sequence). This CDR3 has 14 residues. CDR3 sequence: CASSLNVGVRAQYF. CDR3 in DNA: TGTGCCAGCAGCTTGAATGTTGGGGTTCGGGCGCAGTACTTC.

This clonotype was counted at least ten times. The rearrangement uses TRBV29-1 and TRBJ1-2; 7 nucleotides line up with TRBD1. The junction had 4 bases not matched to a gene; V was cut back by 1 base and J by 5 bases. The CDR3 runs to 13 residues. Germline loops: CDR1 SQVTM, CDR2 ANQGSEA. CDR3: CSVEVRGGYGYTF. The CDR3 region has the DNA TGCAGCGTTGAAGTCAGGGGGGGATATGGCTACACCTTC.

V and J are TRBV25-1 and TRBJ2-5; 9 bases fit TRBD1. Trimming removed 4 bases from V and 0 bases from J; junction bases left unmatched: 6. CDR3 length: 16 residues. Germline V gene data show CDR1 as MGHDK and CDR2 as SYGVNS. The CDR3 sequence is CASSGGQGIYQETQYF. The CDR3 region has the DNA TGTGCCAGCAGTGGGGGACAGGGAATCTACCAAGAGACCCAGTACTTC.

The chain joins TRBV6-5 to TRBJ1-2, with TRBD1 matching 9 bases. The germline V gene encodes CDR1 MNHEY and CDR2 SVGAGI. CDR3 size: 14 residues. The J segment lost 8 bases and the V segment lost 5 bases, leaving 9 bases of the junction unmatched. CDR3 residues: CASSPQGALWGYTF. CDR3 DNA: TGTGCCAGCAGTCCACAGGGGGCTCTGTGGGGCTACACCTTC.

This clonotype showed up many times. Written as DNA, the CDR3 is TGTGCCAGCAGCCCTACCTATCTCGACAGGGAGGGTGGCTACACCTTC. It is translated as CASSPTYLDREGGYTF. This rearrangement joins TRBV4-2 to TRBJ1-2, with TRBD1 identical over 7 bases. Trimming cost V 4 bases and J 7 bases; bases outside gene matches: 15. The CDR3 length is 16 residues. The germline V gene has CDR1 LGHNA and CDR2 YNFKEQ.

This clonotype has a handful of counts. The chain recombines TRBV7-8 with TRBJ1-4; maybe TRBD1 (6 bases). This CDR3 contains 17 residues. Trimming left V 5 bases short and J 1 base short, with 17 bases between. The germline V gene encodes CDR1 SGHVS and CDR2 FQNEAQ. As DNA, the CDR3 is TGTGCCAGCAGCCCCTCCTGGGGGGCGGAAACTAATGAAAAACTGTTTTTT. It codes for CASSPSWGAETNEKLFF.

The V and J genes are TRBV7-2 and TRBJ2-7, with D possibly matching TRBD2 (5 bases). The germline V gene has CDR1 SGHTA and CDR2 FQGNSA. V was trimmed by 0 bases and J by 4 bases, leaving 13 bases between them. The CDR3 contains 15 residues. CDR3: CASSLAGSVGYEQYF. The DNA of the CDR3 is TGTGCCAGCAGCTTAGCCGGTAGCGTGGGGTACGAGCAGTACTTC. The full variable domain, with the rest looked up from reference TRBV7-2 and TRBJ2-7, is GAGVSQSPSNKVTEKGKDVELRCDPISGHTALYWYRQSLGQGLEFLIYFQGNSAPDKSGLPSDRFSAERTGGSVSTLTIQRTQQEDSAVYLCASSLAGSVGYEQYFGPGTRLTVT.

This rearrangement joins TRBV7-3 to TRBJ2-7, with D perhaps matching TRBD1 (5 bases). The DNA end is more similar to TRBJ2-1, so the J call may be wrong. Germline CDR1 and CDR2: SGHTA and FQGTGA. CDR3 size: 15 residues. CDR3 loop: CASSSQGSSYNEQFF. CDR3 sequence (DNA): TGTGCCAGCAGCTCTCAGGGAAGCTCCTACAATGAGCAGTTCTTC.

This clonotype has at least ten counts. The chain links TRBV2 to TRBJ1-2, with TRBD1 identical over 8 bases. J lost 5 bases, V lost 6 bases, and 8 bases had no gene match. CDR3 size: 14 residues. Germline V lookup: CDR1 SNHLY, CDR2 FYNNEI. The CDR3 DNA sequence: TGTGCCAGCAGACCTGGACAGGGCTTGTATGGCTACACCTTC. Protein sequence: CASRPGQGLYGYTF.

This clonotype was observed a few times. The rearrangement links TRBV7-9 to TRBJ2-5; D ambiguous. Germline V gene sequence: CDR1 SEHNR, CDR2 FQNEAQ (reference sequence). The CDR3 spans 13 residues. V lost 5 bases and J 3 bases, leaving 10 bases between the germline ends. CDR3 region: CASSQTSEETQYF. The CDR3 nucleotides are TGTGCCAGCAGCCAGACCAGCGAAGAGACCCAGTACTTC.

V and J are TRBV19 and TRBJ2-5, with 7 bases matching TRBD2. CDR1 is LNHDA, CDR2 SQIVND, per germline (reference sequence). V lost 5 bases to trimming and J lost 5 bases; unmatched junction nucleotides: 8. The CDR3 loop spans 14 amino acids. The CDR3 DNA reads TGTGCCAGTAGTCAGGGACTAATGTCGGAGACCCAGTACTTC. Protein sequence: CASSQGLMSETQYF.

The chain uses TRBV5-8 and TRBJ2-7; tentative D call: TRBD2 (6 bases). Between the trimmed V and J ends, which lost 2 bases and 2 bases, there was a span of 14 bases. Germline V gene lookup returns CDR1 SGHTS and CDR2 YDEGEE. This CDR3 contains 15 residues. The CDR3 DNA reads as TGTGCCAGCAGCTTAACGGGGACTGTTGCCTACGAGCAGTACTTC. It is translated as CASSLTGTVAYEQYF.

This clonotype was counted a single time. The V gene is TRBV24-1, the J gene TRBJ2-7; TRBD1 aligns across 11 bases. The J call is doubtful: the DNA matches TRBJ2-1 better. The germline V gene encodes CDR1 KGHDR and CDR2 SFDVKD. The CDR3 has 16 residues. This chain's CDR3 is CATSDLPGTGGDEQFF. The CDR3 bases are TGTGCCACCAGTGATTTGCCGGGGACAGGGGGTGATGAGCAGTTCTTC.

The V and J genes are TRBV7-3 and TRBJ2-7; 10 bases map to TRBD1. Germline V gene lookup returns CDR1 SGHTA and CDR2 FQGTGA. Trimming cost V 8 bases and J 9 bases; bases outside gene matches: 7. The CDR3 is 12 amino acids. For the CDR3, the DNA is TGTGCCAGCGGACAGGGGGTAGATACGCAGTACTTC. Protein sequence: CASGQGVDTQYF.

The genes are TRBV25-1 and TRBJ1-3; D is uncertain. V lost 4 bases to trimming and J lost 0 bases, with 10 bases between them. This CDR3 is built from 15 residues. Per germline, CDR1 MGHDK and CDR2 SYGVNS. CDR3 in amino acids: CASSGPRSSGNTIYF. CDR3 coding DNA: TGTGCCAGCAGTGGCCCAAGGAGCTCTGGAAACACCATATATTTT.

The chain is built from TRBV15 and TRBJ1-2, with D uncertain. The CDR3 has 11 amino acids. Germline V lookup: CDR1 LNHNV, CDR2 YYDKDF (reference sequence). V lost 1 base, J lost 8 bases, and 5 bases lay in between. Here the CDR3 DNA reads TGTGCCACCAGCAGAGGGGGAGGCTACACCTTC. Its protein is CATSRGGGYTF.

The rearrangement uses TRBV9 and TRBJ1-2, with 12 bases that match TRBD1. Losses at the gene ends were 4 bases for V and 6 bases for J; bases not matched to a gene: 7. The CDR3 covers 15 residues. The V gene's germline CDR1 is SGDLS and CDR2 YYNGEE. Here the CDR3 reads CASSLRGQGADGYTF. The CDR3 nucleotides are TGTGCCAGCAGCTTACGGGGACAGGGGGCGGATGGCTACACCTTC.

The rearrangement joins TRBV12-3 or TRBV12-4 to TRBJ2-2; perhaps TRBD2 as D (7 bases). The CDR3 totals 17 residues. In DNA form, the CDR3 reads TGTGCTAGTGGTTTGTCACGGGGGGCCGGATTCACCGGGGAGCTGTTTTTT. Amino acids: CASGLSRGAGFTGELFF.